Presented here are 21 T cell receptor beta chains from one specimen sequenced in a study of T-cell memory formation after mild COVID-19. From the 5' RACE reads, TCRdb called clonotypes with MiXCR, one entry per CDR3 protein. The table lists 250,000 or so distinct CDR3 sequences, 8% to 9.5% of them singletons. Sequenced: PBMCs or a T cell subset sorted from them (not recorded which). These receptors came from a man aged 18 to 29 who had mild COVID-19 (a few samples of this study predate the infection). Cell type and time point are not known.

The table lists this clonotype with a few counts. The chain uses TRBV6-2 or TRBV6-3 and TRBJ2-1; no reliable D call. CDR3 length: 15 residues. Per germline, CDR1 MNHEY and CDR2 SVGEGT. The V end was cut by 6 bases, the J end by 2 bases, with 14 bases between. The CDR3 region is CASSSHSGPYNEQFF. For the CDR3, the DNA is TGTGCCAGCAGCTCCCATTCCGGCCCCTACAATGAGCAGTTCTTC.

This clonotype was found many times. V and J are TRBV18 and TRBJ2-3; 10 nucleotides line up with TRBD1. V lost 3 bases and J lost 2; bases outside the gene matches: 2. Germline lookup yields CDR1 KGHSH and CDR2 LQKENI. CDR3 length: 15 amino acids. CDR3 region: CASSPGQGVTDTQYF. The CDR3 DNA follows: TGTGCCAGCTCACCCGGACAGGGGGTCACAGATACGCAGTATTTT.

The chain is built from TRBV19 and TRBJ1-4; a possible D gene is TRBD1 (5 bases). Trimming shortened V by 1 base and J by 8 bases, and 23 bases separated the two germline ends. CDR3 length: 18 amino acids. CDR1 and CDR2 (germline): LNHDA, SQIVND (reference sequence). CDR3 sequence: CASSIAQGRLAGDEKLFF. The CDR3 DNA is TGTGCCAGTAGTATAGCCCAGGGACGCTTGGCTGGGGACGAAAAACTGTTTTTT.

Of note for this clonotype: This could be a read error, since a much larger clone is one nucleotide away. The chain joins TRBV11-2 to TRBJ2-3; D not resolved. The CDR3 loop spans 14 amino acids. Per germline, CDR1 SGHAT and CDR2 FQNNGV. The CDR3 DNA is TGTGCCAGCAGCTTATTGGGGAAAGCAGATACGGAGTATTTT. Protein: CASSLLGKADTEYF. Full variable domain (missing parts from reference TRBV11-2 and TRBJ2-3): EAGVAQSPRYKIIEKRQSVAFWCNPISGHATLYWYQQILGQGPKLLIQFQNNGVVDDSQLPKDRFSAERLKGVDSTLKIQPAKLEDSAVYLCASSLLGKADTEYFGPGTRLTVL.

This clonotype appeared many times. This sequence joins TRBV15 and TRBJ2-3; 7 bases line up with TRBD1. After removal of 1 base from V and 2 bases from J, the junction contained 6 bases not matched to a gene. Germline V gene sequence: CDR1 LNHNV, CDR2 YYDKDF (reference sequence). CDR3 size: 16 residues. CDR3 sequence (DNA): TGTGCCACCAGCAGAGGGGCAGGGGGATACACAGATACGCAGTATTTT. This encodes CATSRGAGGYTDTQYF.

Many counts were recorded for this clonotype. CDR3 protein: CASSVGGGYTF. The CDR3 nucleotides read TGTGCCAGCAGCGTAGGAGGGGGCTACACCTTC. The chain has TRBV9 and TRBJ1-2; no firm D call. Trimming pared 0 bases from V and 8 bases from J, leaving 5 bases between. Germline V gene lookup returns CDR1 SGDLS and CDR2 YYNGEE. The CDR3 covers 11 residues.

For this clonotype: The junction does not match germline at one end; this may be a read error. This rearrangement joins TRBV12-3 or TRBV12-4 to TRBJ2-1; D is uncertain. The CDR3 length is 15 residues. CDR3 sequence (DNA): TGTGCCAGCAGTTTAGTCCAGCGCCCCCTCAATGAGCAGTTGTTC. Protein product: CASSLVQRPLNEQLF.

This clonotype was counted at least ten times. The chain carries TRBV12-3 or TRBV12-4 and TRBJ2-6, with D unclear. Trimming left V 6 bases short and J 4 bases short, with 13 bases between. The CDR3 consists of 15 residues. DNA for the CDR3: TGTGCCAGCAGCCCCCCAGCGTTCGGGGCCAACGTCCTGACTTTC. Amino acids: CASSPPAFGANVLTF.

At least ten counts were recorded for this clonotype. The chain uses TRBV5-1 and TRBJ2-7; TRBD1 matches at 11 bases. Losses at the gene ends were 5 bases for V and 6 bases for J; bases not matched to a gene: 7. Germline V gene data show CDR1 as SGHRS and CDR2 as YFSETQ. CDR3 length: 14 amino acids. CDR3 sequence (DNA): TGCGCCAGCAGACCCGGGACAGGGGGTTCCGAGCAGTACTTC. This gives the protein CASRPGTGGSEQYF. The full variable domain, in which reference TRBV5-1 and TRBJ2-7 provide the parts outside the CDR3, is KAGVTQTPRYLIKTRGQQVTLSCSPISGHRSVSWYQQTPGQGLQFLFEYFSETQRNKGNFPGRFSGRQFSNSRSEMNVSTLELGDSALYLCASRPGTGGSEQYFGPGTRLTVT.

The chain carries TRBV29-1 and TRBJ1-2; 10 nucleotides line up with TRBD1. The CDR3 extends over 14 amino acids. V lost 7 bases, J lost 7 bases, and 12 bases stayed unmatched. Germline V gives CDR1 SQVTM, CDR2 ANQGSEA. The CDR3, as DNA: TGCAGCGCACCGGAGGGGACAGGGGCTTTTGGCTACACCTTC. This codes for CSAPEGTGAFGYTF.

J is TRBJ1-1 and V is TRBV9, with D possibly TRBD1 on 5 matching bases. Trimming left V 1 base short and J 6 bases short, with 7 bases between. The CDR3 contains 12 residues. The germline gives CDR1 SGDLS, CDR2 YYNGEE. CDR3 protein: CASSVTGSEAFF. DNA of the CDR3: TGTGCCAGCAGCGTAACAGGATCTGAAGCTTTCTTT. Looking up the rest from reference TRBV9 and TRBJ1-1 gives the full variable domain: DSGVTQTPKHLITATGQRVTLRCSPRSGDLSVYWYQQSLDQGLQFLIQYYNGEERAKGNILERFSAQQFPDLHSELNLSSLELGDSALYFCASSVTGSEAFFGQGTRLTVV.

In its sample, this clonotype was seen a few times. This chain uses TRBV20-1 with TRBJ2-5; 8 nucleotides agree with TRBD1. CDR3 length: 14 residues. V gave up 6 bases and J gave up 6 bases; unmatched junction bases: 12. Germline V CDR1 and CDR2: DFQATT, SNEGSKA (reference sequence). CDR3: CSAPSRTGIKTQYF. The DNA for the CDR3 is TGCAGTGCCCCCAGCAGGACAGGGATCAAGACCCAGTACTTC.

This chain's CDR3 is CSARLDSYEQYF. The CDR3 DNA reads as TGCAGTGCTAGACTGGACAGCTACGAGCAGTACTTC. This rearrangement joins TRBV20-1 to TRBJ2-7; tentative D call: TRBD1 (6 bases). Per germline, CDR1 DFQATT and CDR2 SNEGSKA (reference sequence). This CDR3 has 12 residues. V was pared by 2 bases and J by 3 bases, with 8 bases between.

V and J are TRBV7-2 and TRBJ2-1; 15 bases line up with TRBD2. The CDR3 is 18 residues long. With V trimmed by 6 bases and J by 0 bases, 6 bases remained unmatched. From germline, CDR1 is SGHTA and CDR2 FQGNSA. CDR3 in amino acids: CASRRGLAGGPSYNEQFF. In DNA form, the CDR3 reads TGTGCCAGCAGACGAGGACTAGCGGGGGGGCCCTCCTACAATGAGCAGTTCTTC.

This clonotype was seen repeatedly, ten times or more. The chain recombines TRBV7-2 with TRBJ2-1; D possibly matches TRBD1 or TRBD2 (7 bases each). V lost 1 base to trimming and J lost 10 bases, with 11 bases between them. This CDR3 region has 13 residues. Germline assignment: CDR1 SGHTA and CDR2 FQGNSA. CDR3 bases: TGTGCCAGCAGCTTAGACAGGGGAGGGGAGCAGTTCTTC. It specifies CASSLDRGGEQFF.

The chain links TRBV5-1 to TRBJ2-7, with TRBD2 matching 7 bases. The CDR3 is 15 amino acids. Trimming removed 2 bases from V and 5 bases from J; junction bases left unmatched: 10. Germline assignment: CDR1 SGHRS and CDR2 YFSETQ. CDR3 loop: CASSFSGTINDEQYV. CDR3 DNA sequence: TGCGCCAGCAGCTTCTCCGGGACTATCAACGACGAGCAGTACGTC.

In this sample, this clonotype turned up a few times. The V call is TRBV27, the J call TRBJ2-1; D uncertain. Germline V CDR1 and CDR2: MNHEY, SMNVEV (reference sequence). The CDR3 contains 10 residues. V lost 8 bases and J lost 9, with 8 bases in between. The CDR3, as DNA: TGTGCCAGCGGTGTCCTTGAGCAGTTCTTC. This gives the protein CASGVLEQFF.

CDR3 loop: CALLASGASYNEQFF. Written as DNA, the CDR3 is TGTGCCCTGCTGGCGTCGGGGGCCTCCTACAATGAGCAGTTCTTC. The chain joins TRBV28 to TRBJ2-1; tentatively, D is TRBD1 or TRBD2 (6 bases each). V dropped 11 bases and J dropped 0 bases, with 17 bases sitting between them. The germline V gene encodes CDR1 MDHEN and CDR2 SYDVKM. This CDR3 is built from 15 residues.

In this sample, this clonotype turned up a few times. The CDR3 bases are TGTGCCAGCAGCGATAGACGTGACAATGAGCAGTTCTTC. This encodes CASSDRRDNEQFF. This chain joins TRBV7-2 and TRBJ2-1; D remains unclear. Germline CDR1 reads SGHTA; CDR2 reads FQGNSA. Trimming took 5 bases from V and 5 from J, leaving 10 bases between them. The CDR3 extends over 13 amino acids.

The chain uses TRBV7-2 and TRBJ2-2, with D tentatively TRBD2 (5 bases). V was pared by 5 bases and J by 13 bases, with 20 bases between. Germline-derived CDR1 and CDR2 are SGHTA and FQGNSA. The CDR3 extends over 14 amino acids. CDR3 sequence reads: CASSPFDRRIGLFF. The DNA for the CDR3 is TGTGCCAGCAGCCCATTTGATAGGAGGATAGGGCTGTTTTTT.

The V call is TRBV25-1, the J call TRBJ1-6, with 9 bases fitting TRBD1. This CDR3 region has 19 residues. Germline V gene lookup returns CDR1 MGHDK and CDR2 SYGVNS. Trimming took 1 base from V and 1 from J; bases not matched to a gene: 8. CDR3 sequence: CASSESPGQGGSYNSPLHF. The CDR3 DNA reads as TGTGCCAGCAGTGAATCCCCGGGACAGGGTGGATCCTATAATTCACCCCTCCACTTT.